A selection of T cell receptor beta chains follows, all from one sample in a study of lymphopenia after photon versus proton radiotherapy. Produced via immunoSEQ multiplex PCR; TCRdb's table is partial and in-frame only. The sample holds more than 25,000 clones; roughly 90% are singletons and the top ten take approximately 7.3%. The sequences come from peripheral blood, collected from a patient treated with photon-based radiotherapy. The receptors originated from a woman aged 45-60 years with pancreatic cancer. Both conserved end residues are part of each CDR3. The D gene is left open where the match is weak.

V: TRBV19
D: TRBD1
J: TRBJ2-3
CDR3: CASSIGQGYTQYF
DNA: TGTGCCAGTAGTATCGGACAGGGGTATACGCAGTATTTT

V: TRBV27
D: -
J: TRBJ2-7
CDR3: CASSSRDPTYEQYF
DNA: TGTGCCAGCAGTTCCAGGGACCCTACCTACGAGCAGTACTTC

V: TRBV5-1
D: -
J: TRBJ2-1
CDR3: CASSLVGAGYNEQFF
DNA: TGCGCCAGCAGCTTGGTGGGAGCCGGATACAATGAGCAGTTCTTC

V: TRBV27
D: -
J: TRBJ2-1
CDR3: CASSLKGSSYNEQFF
DNA: TGTGCCAGCAGTTTAAAGGGCAGCTCCTACAATGAGCAGTTCTTC

V: TRBV5-4
D: TRBD1
J: TRBJ2-2
CDR3: CASSKGQGDTGELFF
DNA: TGTGCCAGCAGCAAGGGACAGGGTGACACCGGGGAGCTGTTTTTT

V: TRBV7-2
D: TRBD1
J: TRBJ1-2
CDR3: CASSLTGDVYGYTF
DNA: TGTGCCAGCAGCTTGACAGGGGACGTCTATGGCTACACCTTC

V: TRBV14
D: TRBD2
J: TRBJ2-3
CDR3: CASSQGGTSGTDTQYF
DNA: TGTGCCAGCAGCCAAGGCGGGACTAGCGGCACAGATACGCAGTATTTT

V: TRBV13
D: TRBD2
J: TRBJ2-3
CDR3: CASSLPSLAGEGDTQYF
DNA: TGTGCCAGCAGCCTCCCGAGCCTAGCGGGAGAGGGAGATACGCAGTATTTT

V: TRBV14
D: -
J: TRBJ2-7
CDR3: CASSQGALADSEQYF
DNA: TGTGCCAGCAGCCAAGGGGCACTAGCCGATAGCGAGCAGTACTTC

V: TRBV5-1
D: TRBD2
J: TRBJ2-3
CDR3: CASSIEPSGSTDTQYF
DNA: TGCGCCAGCAGCATTGAGCCTAGCGGGAGCACAGATACGCAGTATTTT

V: TRBV28
D: -
J: TRBJ1-1
CDR3: CASRGDGVMNTEAFF
DNA: TGTGCCAGCAGGGGGGACGGGGTCATGAACACTGAAGCTTTCTTT

V: TRBV9
D: -
J: TRBJ2-7
CDR3: CASSVATESYEQYF
DNA: TGTGCCAGCAGCGTGGCGACTGAATCCTACGAGCAGTACTTC

V: TRBV7-8
D: TRBD2
J: TRBJ2-5
CDR3: CASSSISTGLAGVETQYF
DNA: TGTGCCAGCAGCTCGATTTCGACGGGACTAGCGGGAGTGGAGACCCAGTACTTC

V: TRBV19
D: -
J: TRBJ1-1
CDR3: CASSDPRGGVNTEAFF
DNA: TGTGCCAGTAGCGACCCCCGAGGGGGGGTGAACACTGAAGCTTTCTTT

V: TRBV19
D: TRBD1
J: TRBJ1-1
CDR3: CASTWTGGSGTEAFF
DNA: TGTGCCAGTACCTGGACAGGGGGCTCGGGCACTGAAGCTTTCTTT

V: TRBV5-1
D: TRBD2
J: TRBJ2-5
CDR3: CASSLTGTTQETQYF
DNA: TGCGCCAGCAGCTTGACTGGGACTACCCAAGAGACCCAGTACTTC

V: TRBV7-8
D: -
J: TRBJ2-1
CDR3: CASSLQGYNEQFF
DNA: TGTGCCAGCAGCCTGCAGGGCTACAATGAGCAGTTCTTC

V: TRBV4-1
D: -
J: TRBJ1-5
CDR3: CASSHLGRNQPQHF
DNA: TGCGCCAGCAGCCACCTCGGGCGAAATCAGCCCCAGCATTTT

V: TRBV6-1
D: -
J: TRBJ2-1
CDR3: CASSENLGYEQFF
DNA: TGTGCCAGCAGTGAGAATCTCGGCTATGAGCAGTTCTTC